This paragraph reports one T cell receptor beta chain. V lost 4 bases and J 0 bases, leaving 12 bases between the germline ends. This CDR3 has 15 amino acids. Germline values: CDR1 SGHVS, CDR2 FNYEAQ. This entry is derived from a study of control samples from healthy donors and cancer patients. Measured with immunoSEQ multiplex PCR; TCRdb has only the in-frame clones, and not every one. The sample has roughly 59,000 clones, under 95% seen once. Sequenced sample: PBMCs. The receptor was isolated from a man aged 35 to 55 with colorectal cancer. This chain links TRBV7-6 with TRBJ2-5, with TRBD2 as a possible D gene (6 bases). DNA of the CDR3: TGTGCCAGCAGCTCGGACCGGGGGTACCAAGAGACCCAGTACTTC. Residues: CASSSDRGYQETQYF.